These T cell receptor beta chains were read from a single sample in a study of identical twins. TCRdb reprocessed the 5' RACE reads via MiXCR and lists one record per CDR3 protein. The sample has 550,000 to 700,000 distinct CDR3 sequences; more than 9% are singletons. These data are also associated with another study on yellow fever vaccine responses in identical twins.

Material: PBMCs. The receptors were sampled from a woman aged 18-30 years in good health. Both conserved end residues are trimmed from each CDR3.

J: TRBJ1-2; V: TRBV28; CDR3: ASGLDQGNYGYT
J: TRBJ2-3; V: TRBV29-1; CDR3: SVPGVAGSITDTQY
J: TRBJ2-5; V: TRBV14; CDR3: ASSQVSGRYQETQY
J: TRBJ1-3; V: TRBV20-1; CDR3: STSGTTGNTIY
J: TRBJ2-1; V: TRBV6-6; CDR3: ASSSRMSEF
J: TRBJ1-4; V: TRBV9; CDR3: ASSPLVSSANEKLF
J: TRBJ1-4; V: TRBV6-6; CDR3: ASSILVGEKLF
J: TRBJ2-1; V: TRBV20-1; CDR3: SARVTTSGYNEQF
J: TRBJ2-3; V: TRBV5-1; CDR3: ASSNPASTDTQY
J: TRBJ1-1; V: TRBV7-9; CDR3: ASSPGRGRENTEAF
J: TRBJ1-2; V: TRBV28; CDR3: ASSFEGSANYGYT
J: TRBJ2-5; V: TRBV12-3/TRBV12-4; CDR3: ASSLGLLQETQY
J: TRBJ1-1; V: TRBV27; CDR3: ASSLSGDTEAF
J: TRBJ2-3; V: TRBV20-1; CDR3: SARPSSRTDTQY
J: TRBJ2-7; V: TRBV6-1; CDR3: ASSERDSAYEQY
J: TRBJ2-7; V: TRBV6-2/TRBV6-3; CDR3: ASSPSGIVSYEQY
J: TRBJ2-1; V: TRBV9; CDR3: ASSAPGGPGNEQF
J: TRBJ2-7; V: TRBV20-1; CDR3: SALTRQGGPYEQY
J: TRBJ1-1; V: TRBV6-2/TRBV6-3; CDR3: ASSEHGGVNTEAF
J: TRBJ2-1; V: TRBV9; CDR3: ASSVPSPSGGGEQF
J: TRBJ2-1; V: TRBV6-5; CDR3: ASSYYSGGINYNEQF
J: TRBJ2-2; V: TRBV5-1; CDR3: ASSWGLTATGELF
J: TRBJ2-3; V: TRBV5-6; CDR3: ASSFSGGARDTQY
J: TRBJ1-2; V: TRBV28; CDR3: ASGRARGYYGYT
J: TRBJ2-7; V: TRBV3-1; CDR3: ASSQAYRGEEQY
J: TRBJ2-5; V: TRBV6-5; CDR3: ASTLPEGDVETQY
J: TRBJ2-2; V: TRBV5-6; CDR3: ASSSPRTNTGELF
J: TRBJ2-1; V: TRBV11-2; CDR3: ASSMTSDEQF
J: TRBJ2-2; V: TRBV7-9; CDR3: ASSLVEPGTGELF
J: TRBJ2-3; V: TRBV29-1; CDR3: SVSNPDTQY
J: TRBJ2-7; V: TRBV7-9; CDR3: ASSTNYEQY
J: TRBJ2-3; V: TRBV6-5; CDR3: ASIRGDTQY
J: TRBJ2-5; V: TRBV12-3/TRBV12-4; CDR3: ASSFGRPQETQY
J: TRBJ2-7; V: TRBV5-1; CDR3: ASSFTGFSYEQY
J: TRBJ1-2; V: TRBV7-2; CDR3: ASSIGDHYGYT
J: TRBJ2-5; V: TRBV11-2; CDR3: ASSSLPWEREGRETQY
J: TRBJ2-7; V: TRBV28; CDR3: ASSFKLGLGVGGTYEQY
J: TRBJ2-3; V: TRBV11-2; CDR3: ASSFARTDTQY
J: TRBJ2-6; V: TRBV10-3; CDR3: AISEAVGANVLT
J: TRBJ2-4; V: TRBV5-6; CDR3: ASSKRQGAKNIQY
J: TRBJ2-3; V: TRBV2; CDR3: ASSDNGRSTDTQY
J: TRBJ2-7; V: TRBV29-1; CDR3: SVRLAYEQY
J: TRBJ2-3; V: TRBV11-2; CDR3: ASSSRLTDTQY
J: TRBJ1-4; V: TRBV18; CDR3: ASSLWDKSEKLF
J: TRBJ2-1; V: TRBV9; CDR3: ASSVGGGGVTYNEQF
J: TRBJ2-7; V: TRBV20-1; CDR3: SARVAGGTREQY
J: TRBJ1-2; V: TRBV20-1; CDR3: SAPRTGVGYGYT
J: TRBJ2-5; V: TRBV7-8; CDR3: ASSLSGGGNQETQY
J: TRBJ1-2; V: TRBV20-1; CDR3: SARDYRQGPGSLF
J: TRBJ2-5; V: TRBV20-1; CDR3: SAGLAGRETQY
J: TRBJ2-3; V: TRBV7-6; CDR3: ASSRAAGSTDTQY
J: TRBJ2-1; V: TRBV3-1; CDR3: ATCHPGLGYNEQF
J: TRBJ2-3; V: TRBV6-1; CDR3: ASSRGDFTDTQY
J: TRBJ2-5; V: TRBV10-3; CDR3: AISEWTGVGLGTQY
J: TRBJ2-3; V: TRBV12-3/TRBV12-4; CDR3: ASSPRMTGGDTDTQY